These 30 T cell receptor beta chains originate from one sample sequenced in a study of blood T cell repertoires in COVID-19. Data came from immunoSEQ multiplex PCR; TCRdb stores just in-frame clones and leaves some out. The top ten clones hold around 0.85% of a sample with over 200,000 clones, 92% of them seen once. Sequenced input: peripheral blood. The receptors come from a man aged 55-75 years with COVID-19, enrolled during active disease.

The chain employs TRBV20-1 and TRBJ2-3, with 8 bases lining up with TRBD2. This CDR3 has 17 residues. Germline CDR1 DFQATT, CDR2 SNEGSKA (reference sequence). The ends lost 3 bases at V and 0 bases at J; junction bases unmatched: 11. CDR3 protein: CSASEVAGSGSTDTQYF. In DNA, the CDR3 is TGCAGTGCTAGTGAAGTAGCGGGATCAGGGAGCACAGATACGCAGTATTTT.

V gene TRBV7-4 combines with J gene TRBJ1-5; 7 bases are a match to TRBD1. The CDR3 runs 16 residues. V was clipped by 1 base and J by 4 bases; unmatched bases: 7. The germline V gene encodes CDR1 SGHVT and CDR2 SQSDAQ. CDR3 sequence: CASSLVAGGVNQPQHF. CDR3 nucleotides: TGTGCCAGCAGCTTAGTGGCAGGGGGTGTAAATCAGCCCCAGCATTTT.

This rearrangement joins TRBV5-1 to TRBJ1-2, with D unresolved. The CDR3 has 13 amino acids. Germline CDR1 reads SGHRS; CDR2 reads YFSETQ. Trimming pared 0 bases from V and 4 bases from J, leaving 7 bases between. The CDR3 loop is CASSLGSSYGYTF. The CDR3 DNA follows: TGCGCCAGCAGCTTGGGCAGTTCCTATGGCTACACCTTC.

This clone has a single count. This rearrangement joins TRBV5-4 to TRBJ1-2; a possible D gene is TRBD1 (6 bases). Germline-derived CDR1 and CDR2 are SGHNT and YYREEE (reference sequence). The CDR3 runs to 13 residues. V lost 4 bases to trimming and J lost 4 bases, with 11 bases between them. Here the CDR3 reads CASSRTGSYGYTF. In DNA, the CDR3 is TGTGCCAGCAGCCGAACAGGGTCCTATGGCTACACCTTC.

A few counts support this clone. V gene TRBV18 combines with J gene TRBJ2-7; D might be TRBD1 (6 bases). Per the germline V gene, CDR1 is KGHSH and CDR2 is LQKENI. V was shortened by 2 bases and J by 0 bases, with 11 bases between the two germline ends. The CDR3 length is 15 residues. CDR3 nucleotides: TGTGCCAGCTCACCAAAGCAGGGGCCCTCCTACGAGCAGTACTTC. This sequence encodes CASSPKQGPSYEQYF.

The sample holds one count of this clone. The chain employs TRBV30 and TRBJ1-1; maybe TRBD1 (6 bases). Trimming removed 4 bases from V and 2 bases from J, with 14 bases in between. Per the germline V gene, CDR1 is GTSNPN and CDR2 is SVGIG (reference sequence). This CDR3 is 14 amino acids long. CDR3 DNA sequence: TGTGCCTGGACCGCCGGGACACTTAACACTGAAGCTTTCTTT. Its protein is CAWTAGTLNTEAFF.

The J gene is TRBJ1-4, the V gene TRBV9; no reliable D call. The CDR3 has 12 residues. The ends were cut back, 4 bases at V and 8 bases at J, with 9 bases in the middle. Germline lookup yields CDR1 SGDLS and CDR2 YYNGEE. The CDR3 reads CASSRQDEKLFF. The CDR3 nucleotides read TGTGCCAGCAGCCGACAAGACGAAAAACTGTTTTTT.

V gene TRBV3-1 (or the pseudogene TRBV3-2) combines with J gene TRBJ2-1; D is unresolved. There are 13 residues in the CDR3. From germline, CDR1 is LGHDT and CDR2 YNNKEL (reference sequence). V was pared by 8 bases and J by 5 bases, with 13 bases between. In DNA, the CDR3 is TGTGCCAGCGGATCAGACAAAAACAATGAGCAGTTCTTC. The encoded protein is CASGSDKNNEQFF.

This sequence joins TRBV11-2 and TRBJ1-4; TRBD1 might be the D (5 bases). V shed 5 bases and J shed 0 bases, with 7 bases lying between them. The CDR3 has 14 residues. CDR1 is SGHAT, CDR2 FQNNGV, per germline. The CDR3 sequence is CASSGTATNEKLFF. CDR3 nucleotide sequence: TGTGCCAGCAGCGGGACTGCAACTAATGAAAAACTGTTTTTT.

The rearrangement uses TRBV14 and TRBJ2-3; 11 bases map to TRBD2. The germline V gene encodes CDR1 SGHDN and CDR2 FVKESK. The CDR3 extends over 17 amino acids. With 0 bases clipped from V and 10 bases from J, the junction kept 12 bases outside the gene matches. In DNA form, the CDR3 reads TGTGCCAGCAGCCAAGATCGGCTAGCGGGAGGAAGGTTAGCGCAGTATTTT. Its protein product is CASSQDRLAGGRLAQYF.

This chain uses TRBV5-1 with TRBJ2-2, with D hard to call. The V end lost 5 bases, the J end lost 3 bases, and 11 bases lay between the germline ends. The CDR3 has 14 amino acids. Germline values: CDR1 SGHRS, CDR2 YFSETQ. CDR3 sequence reads: CASRVSQDTGELFF. For the CDR3, the DNA is TGCGCCAGCAGGGTTTCGCAGGACACCGGGGAGCTGTTTTTT.

This chain joins TRBV7-2 and TRBJ2-2; maybe TRBD1 (6 bases). V gave up 4 bases and J gave up 3 bases, with 15 bases separating them. The CDR3 is made up of 16 amino acids. In germline, CDR1 is SGHTA, CDR2 FQGNSA. Here the CDR3 reads CASSSLNREYTGELFF. CDR3 DNA: TGTGCCAGCAGCTCGCTGAACAGGGAATACACCGGGGAGCTGTTTTTT.

The rearrangement joins TRBV7-6 to TRBJ2-7, with 11 bases matching TRBD2. The ends lost 4 bases at V and 2 bases at J; junction bases unmatched: 16. The CDR3 is 19 residues long. Germline CDR1 and CDR2: SGHVS and FNYEAQ. The CDR3 region has the DNA TGTGCCAGCAGCTCGTTCGGAGGGCTAGCGGGGGGACGGACCTACGAGCAGTACTTC. This sequence encodes CASSSFGGLAGGRTYEQYF.

This clone has only one observation. The genes are TRBV7-3 and TRBJ2-5; possibly TRBD1 for D (6 bases). The CDR3 runs 13 residues. CDR1 SGHTA and CDR2 FQGTGA come from the germline V gene. Between the trimmed V and J ends, which lost 4 bases and 4 bases, there was a span of 10 bases. The CDR3 is CASSSGESETQYF. CDR3 in DNA: TGTGCCAGCAGCTCAGGGGAATCAGAGACCCAGTACTTC.

V usage is TRBV3-1 (or the pseudogene TRBV3-2) and J usage is TRBJ2-5; 13 positions agree with TRBD2. CDR3 length: 15 residues. J lost 5 bases, V lost 4 bases, and 4 bases had no gene match. Germline CDR1 and CDR2: LGHDT and YNNKEL (reference sequence). CDR3 amino acids: CASSPRLAGGETQYF. The DNA for the CDR3 is TGTGCCAGCAGCCCCCGACTAGCGGGGGGTGAGACCCAGTACTTC.

The chain links TRBV7-9 to TRBJ2-7; possible D gene TRBD1, 6 bases. Germline V CDR1 and CDR2: SEHNR, FQNEAQ (reference sequence). This CDR3 region has 13 residues. The V and J ends lost 4 bases and 5 bases respectively, with 12 bases between them. Here the CDR3 DNA reads TGTGCCAGCAGCTCAACAGGGATCCACGAGCAGTACTTC. Translated, it gives CASSSTGIHEQYF.

In its sample, this clone was seen once. The V and J genes are TRBV7-9 and TRBJ1-6, with 7 bases matching TRBD1. Germline CDR1 is SEHNR and CDR2 is FQNEAQ (reference sequence). The CDR3 totals 15 residues. V lost 4 bases, J lost 9 bases, and 9 bases stayed unmatched. This CDR3 reads CASSSSTGSGSPLHF. Written as DNA, the CDR3 is TGTGCCAGCAGCTCGTCGACAGGGTCGGGTTCACCCCTCCACTTT.

V gene TRBV28 combines with J gene TRBJ1-2; 7 bases are a match to TRBD1. V lost 5 bases and J lost 4; bases outside the gene matches: 7. The length of the CDR3 is 14 residues. The germline gives CDR1 MDHEN, CDR2 SYDVKM. The CDR3 nucleotides are TGTGCCAGCAGTCTCGGAGGGGGCGGCTATGGCTACACCTTC. Translation gives CASSLGGGGYGYTF.

The chain links TRBV7-7 to TRBJ2-5, with D unresolved. Germline V gene sequence: CDR1 SSHAT, CDR2 FNYEAQ (reference sequence). The length of the CDR3 is 11 residues. CDR3 bases: TGTGGTCGAGGCTTGGGAGAGACCCAGTACTTC. This encodes CGRGLGETQYF.

This chain connects TRBV19 to TRBJ2-7; 9 bases are shared with TRBD1. Germline CDR1 is LNHDA and CDR2 is SQIVND (reference sequence). CDR3 size: 15 residues. Trimming at V came to 4 bases and at J to 7 bases, leaving 11 bases not matched to a gene. The chain's CDR3 is CASSTAGTGSREQYF. The CDR3, as DNA: TGTGCCAGTAGTACCGCCGGGACAGGGTCGCGAGAGCAGTACTTC.

This clone was found a few times. The chain links TRBV10-1 to TRBJ2-3, with TRBD2 identical over 7 bases. CDR3 size: 14 residues. Germline loops: CDR1 WNHNN, CDR2 SYGVQD (reference sequence). The CDR3 loop is CAYTKREGTDTQYF. In nucleotides, the CDR3 is TGCGCATATACGAAACGGGAGGGCACAGATACGCAGTATTTT.

The V and J genes are TRBV6-5 and TRBJ1-5; D perhaps matches TRBD1 (6 bases). The CDR3 loop spans 15 amino acids. Germline loops: CDR1 MNHEY, CDR2 SVGAGI. The V and J ends lost 6 bases and 2 bases respectively, with 14 bases between them. CDR3 sequence reads: CASRPPGQRNQPQHF. The CDR3 region has the DNA TGTGCCAGCAGGCCTCCGGGACAACGCAATCAGCCCCAGCATTTT.

The chain couples TRBV28 to TRBJ2-1, with TRBD2 matching 8 bases. CDR1 is MDHEN and CDR2 is SYDVKM in the germline V gene. V lost 1 base to trimming and J lost 1 base; unmatched junction nucleotides: 3. The length of the CDR3 is 16 residues. Written as DNA, the CDR3 is TGTGCCAGCAGTTTATCTGCGGGGGGTTCCTACAATGAGCAGTTCTTC. Amino acid sequence: CASSLSAGGSYNEQFF.

V gene TRBV18 combines with J gene TRBJ2-2; D is possibly TRBD2 (5 bases). The V end was cut by 2 bases, the J end by 7 bases, with 11 bases between. Germline loops: CDR1 KGHSH, CDR2 LQKENI. The CDR3 length is 14 residues. CDR3 nucleotides: TGTGCCAGCTCACCAGGTCTAAGCGGCGGGGAGCTGTTTTTT. This sequence encodes CASSPGLSGGELFF. Supplemented by reference TRBV18 and TRBJ2-2, the full variable domain reads NAGVMQNPRHLVRRRGQEARLRCSPMKGHSHVYWYRQLPEEGLKFMVYLQKENIIDESGMPKERFSAEFPKEGPSILRIQQVVRGDSAAYFCASSPGLSGGELFFGEGSRLTVL.

CDR3 DNA: TGTGCCAGCAGCTCGGGACAGGGGCTCAATCAGCCCCAGCATTTT. This encodes CASSSGQGLNQPQHF. This chain uses TRBV11-1 with TRBJ1-5; TRBD1 agrees at 10 bases. Germline loops: CDR1 SGHAT, CDR2 FQDESV (reference sequence). This CDR3 is 15 amino acids long. The ends lost 4 bases at V and 3 bases at J; junction bases unmatched: 3.

V usage is TRBV5-1 and J usage is TRBJ2-7; the D is unclear. Germline V gene sequence: CDR1 SGHRS, CDR2 YFSETQ. V was shortened by 1 base and J by 5 bases, with 13 bases between the two germline ends. The CDR3 sequence is 14 residues long. The DNA of the CDR3 is TGCGCCAGCAGCTTGCCCAGTGGGCGCGACGAGCAGTACTTC. As protein: CASSLPSGRDEQYF.

This chain links TRBV19 with TRBJ2-1; TRBD1 might be the D (5 bases). Germline assignment: CDR1 LNHDA and CDR2 SQIVND (reference sequence). The CDR3 contains 14 residues. Trimming left V 6 bases short and J 0 bases short, with 9 bases between. DNA of the CDR3: TGTGCCAGTAGGGTCACAGGCTCCTACAATGAGCAGTTCTTC. Residues: CASRVTGSYNEQFF.

The chain combines TRBV28 with TRBJ2-1, with D tentatively TRBD2 (5 bases). Germline V CDR1 and CDR2: MDHEN, SYDVKM. The CDR3 is 12 residues long. V dropped 7 bases and J dropped 10 bases, with 14 bases sitting between them. CDR3 sequence: CASTLVPGEQFF. CDR3 DNA sequence: TGTGCCAGCACTCTCGTCCCGGGGGAGCAGTTCTTC. Based on the CDR3 plus reference TRBV28 and TRBJ2-1, the full variable domain is DVKVTQSSRYLVKRTGEKVFLECVQDMDHENMFWYRQDPGLGLRLIYFSYDVKMKEKGDIPEGYSVSREKKERFSLILESASTNQTSMYLCASTLVPGEQFFGPGTRLTVL.

The count of this clone is one. V gene TRBV5-5 combines with J gene TRBJ1-5, with TRBD1 as a possible D gene (5 bases). From germline, CDR1 is SGHKS and CDR2 YYEKEE (reference sequence). The V end was cut by 3 bases, the J end by 2 bases, with 12 bases between. The CDR3 contains 15 residues. Written as DNA, the CDR3 is TGTGCCAGCAGCTCACAGGTAGGGGGCAATCAGCCCCAGCATTTT. It specifies CASSSQVGGNQPQHF.

This chain connects TRBV4-1 to TRBJ1-2, with no clear D. Trimming cost V 2 bases and J 5 bases, with 24 bases left between them. CDR3 length: 18 amino acids. Germline loops: CDR1 MGHRA, CDR2 YSYEKL. The CDR3 sequence: CASSQPGRGLANFYGYTF. The CDR3 DNA reads as TGCGCCAGCAGCCAACCGGGTCGGGGATTAGCTAATTTTTATGGCTACACCTTC.